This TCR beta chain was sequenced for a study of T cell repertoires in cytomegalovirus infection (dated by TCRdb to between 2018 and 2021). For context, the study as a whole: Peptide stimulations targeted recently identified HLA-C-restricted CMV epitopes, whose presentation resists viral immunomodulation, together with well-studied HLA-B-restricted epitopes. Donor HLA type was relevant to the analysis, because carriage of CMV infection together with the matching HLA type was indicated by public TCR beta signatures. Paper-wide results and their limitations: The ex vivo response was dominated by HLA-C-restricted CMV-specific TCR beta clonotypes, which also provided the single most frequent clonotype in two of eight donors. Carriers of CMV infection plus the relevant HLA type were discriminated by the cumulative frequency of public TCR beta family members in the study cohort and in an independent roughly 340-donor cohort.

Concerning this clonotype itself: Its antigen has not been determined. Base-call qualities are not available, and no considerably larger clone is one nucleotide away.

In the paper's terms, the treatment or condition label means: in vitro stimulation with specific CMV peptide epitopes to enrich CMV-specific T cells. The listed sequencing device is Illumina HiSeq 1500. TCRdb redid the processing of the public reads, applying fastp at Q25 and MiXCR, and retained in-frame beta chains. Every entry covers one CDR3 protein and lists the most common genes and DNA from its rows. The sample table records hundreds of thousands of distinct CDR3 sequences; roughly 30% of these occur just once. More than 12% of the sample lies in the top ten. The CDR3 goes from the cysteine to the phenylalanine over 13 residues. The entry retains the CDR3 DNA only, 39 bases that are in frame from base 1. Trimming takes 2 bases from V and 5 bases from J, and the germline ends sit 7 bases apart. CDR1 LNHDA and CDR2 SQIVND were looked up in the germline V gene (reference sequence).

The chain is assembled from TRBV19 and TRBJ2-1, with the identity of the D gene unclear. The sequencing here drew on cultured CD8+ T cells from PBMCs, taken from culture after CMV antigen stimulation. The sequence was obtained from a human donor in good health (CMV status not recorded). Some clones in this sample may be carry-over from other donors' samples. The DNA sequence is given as TGTGCCAGTAGTATAAGCTGGAACAATGAGCAGTTCTTC. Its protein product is CASSISWNNEQFF. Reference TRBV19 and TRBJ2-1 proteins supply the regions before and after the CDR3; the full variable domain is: DGGITQSPKYLFRKEGQNVTLSCEQNLNHDAMYWYRQDPGQGLRLIYYSQIVNDFQKGDIAEGYSVSREKKESFPLTVTSAQKNPTAFYLCASSISWNNEQFFGPGTRLTVL.